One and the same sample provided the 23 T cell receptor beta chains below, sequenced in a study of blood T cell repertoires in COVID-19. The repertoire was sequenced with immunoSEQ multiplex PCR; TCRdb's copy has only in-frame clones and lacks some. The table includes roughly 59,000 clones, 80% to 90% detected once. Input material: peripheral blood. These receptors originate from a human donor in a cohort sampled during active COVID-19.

The CDR3 reads CASSPAGAPYEQYF. DNA for the CDR3: TGTGCCAGCAGCCCAGCGGGAGCACCCTACGAGCAGTACTTC. This rearrangement joins TRBV7-9 to TRBJ2-7; 8 bases line up with TRBD2. The CDR3 totals 14 residues. CDR1 is SEHNR and CDR2 is FQNEAQ in the germline V gene (reference sequence). V was pared by 5 bases and J by 2 bases, with 5 bases of the junction left unmatched.

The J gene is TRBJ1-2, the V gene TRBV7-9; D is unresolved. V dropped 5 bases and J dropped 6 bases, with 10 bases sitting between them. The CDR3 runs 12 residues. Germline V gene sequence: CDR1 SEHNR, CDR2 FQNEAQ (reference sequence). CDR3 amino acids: CASSLKAHGYTF. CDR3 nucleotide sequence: TGTGCCAGCAGCCTAAAAGCTCATGGCTACACCTTC.

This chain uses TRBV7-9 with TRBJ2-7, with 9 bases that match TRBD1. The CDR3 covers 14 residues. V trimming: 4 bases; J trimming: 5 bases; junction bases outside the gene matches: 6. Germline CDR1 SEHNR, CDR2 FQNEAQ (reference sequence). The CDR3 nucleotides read TGTGCCAGCAGCTCATGGGACAGGGCGAACGAGCAGTACTTC. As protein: CASSSWDRANEQYF.

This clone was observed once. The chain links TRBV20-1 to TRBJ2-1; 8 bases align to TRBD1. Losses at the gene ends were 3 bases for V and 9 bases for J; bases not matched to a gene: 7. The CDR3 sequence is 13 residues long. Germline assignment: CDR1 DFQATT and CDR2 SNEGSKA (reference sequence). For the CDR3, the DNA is TGCAGTGCTAGTCGCCAGGGGGCGCGTGAGCAGTTCTTC. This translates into CSASRQGAREQFF.

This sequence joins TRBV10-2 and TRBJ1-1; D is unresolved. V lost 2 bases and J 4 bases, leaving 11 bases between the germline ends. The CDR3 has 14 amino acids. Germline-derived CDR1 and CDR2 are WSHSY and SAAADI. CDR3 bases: TGCGCCAGCAGTGAGACCAACACCCGCACTGAAGCTTTCTTT. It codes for CASSETNTRTEAFF.

The CDR3 is CASSYGDRAGNTEAFF. The DNA of the CDR3 is TGTGCCAGCAGTTACGGGGACAGGGCCGGGAACACTGAAGCTTTCTTT. The chain combines TRBV6-6 with TRBJ1-1; TRBD1 matches 9 bases. V trimming: 2 bases; J trimming: 1 base; junction bases outside the gene matches: 5. This CDR3 is 16 amino acids long. Germline lookup yields CDR1 MNHNY and CDR2 SVGAGI (reference sequence).

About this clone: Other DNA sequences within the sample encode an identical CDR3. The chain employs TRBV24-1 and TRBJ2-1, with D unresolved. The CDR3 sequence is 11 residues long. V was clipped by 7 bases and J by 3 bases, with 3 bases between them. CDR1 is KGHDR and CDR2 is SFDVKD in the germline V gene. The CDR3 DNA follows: TGTGCCACCAGCTACTACAATGAGCAGTTCTTC. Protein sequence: CATSYYNEQFF.

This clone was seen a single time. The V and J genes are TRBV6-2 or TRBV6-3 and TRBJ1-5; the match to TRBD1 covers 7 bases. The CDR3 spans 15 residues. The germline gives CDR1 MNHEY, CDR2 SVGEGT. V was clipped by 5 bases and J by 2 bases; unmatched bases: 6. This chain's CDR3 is CASSRGTARNQPQHF. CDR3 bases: TGTGCCAGCAGTCGCGGGACAGCACGCAATCAGCCCCAGCATTTT.

This CDR3 is CASSYSVPRGNQPQHF. The CDR3 bases are TGTGCCAGCAGTTACTCGGTCCCCCGGGGCAATCAGCCCCAGCATTTT. J is TRBJ1-5 and V is TRBV6-5; no firm D call. Trimming pared 0 bases from V and 2 bases from J, leaving 11 bases between. The germline V gene has CDR1 MNHEY and CDR2 SVGAGI. The CDR3 spans 16 residues.

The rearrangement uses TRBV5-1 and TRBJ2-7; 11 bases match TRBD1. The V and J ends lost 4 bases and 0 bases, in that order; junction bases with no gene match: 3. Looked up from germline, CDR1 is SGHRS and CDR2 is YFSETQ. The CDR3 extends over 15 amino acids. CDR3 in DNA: TGCGCCAGCAGCCTTGGGACAGGGGGCTCCTACGAGCAGTACTTC. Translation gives CASSLGTGGSYEQYF.

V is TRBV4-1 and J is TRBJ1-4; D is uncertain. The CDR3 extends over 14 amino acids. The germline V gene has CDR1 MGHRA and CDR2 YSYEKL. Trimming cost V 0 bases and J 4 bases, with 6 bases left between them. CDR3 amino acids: CASSQDRSNEKLFF. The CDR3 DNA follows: TGCGCCAGCAGCCAAGATCGGAGTAATGAAAAACTGTTTTTT.

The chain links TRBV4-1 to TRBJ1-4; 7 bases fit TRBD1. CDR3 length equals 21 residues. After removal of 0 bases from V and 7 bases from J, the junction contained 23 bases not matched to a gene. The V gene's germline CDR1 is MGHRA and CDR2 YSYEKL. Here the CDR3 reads CASSQEPVQGKGVFGGEKLFF. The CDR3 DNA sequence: TGCGCCAGCAGCCAAGAACCCGTACAGGGGAAGGGGGTGTTTGGGGGTGAAAAACTGTTTTTT.

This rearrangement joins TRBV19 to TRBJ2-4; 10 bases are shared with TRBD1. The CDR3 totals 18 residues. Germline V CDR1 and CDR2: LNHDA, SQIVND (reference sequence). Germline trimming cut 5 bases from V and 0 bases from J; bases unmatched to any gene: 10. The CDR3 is CASSPGTGASLAKNIQYF. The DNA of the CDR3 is TGTGCCAGTAGTCCCGGGACAGGGGCCTCCCTAGCCAAAAACATTCAGTACTTC.

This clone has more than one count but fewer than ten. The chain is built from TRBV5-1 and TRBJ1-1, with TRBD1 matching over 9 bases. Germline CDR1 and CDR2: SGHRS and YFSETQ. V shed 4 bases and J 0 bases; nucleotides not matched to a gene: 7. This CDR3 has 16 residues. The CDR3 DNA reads TGCGCCAGCAGCCATGGGGGACAGGGATTGAACACTGAAGCTTTCTTT. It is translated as CASSHGGQGLNTEAFF.

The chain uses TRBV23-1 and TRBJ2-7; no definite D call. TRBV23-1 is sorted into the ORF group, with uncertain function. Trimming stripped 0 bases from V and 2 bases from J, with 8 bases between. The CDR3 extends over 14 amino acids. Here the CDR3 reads CASSQSSQTYEQYF. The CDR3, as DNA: TGCGCCAGCAGTCAATCGTCGCAGACCTACGAGCAGTACTTC.

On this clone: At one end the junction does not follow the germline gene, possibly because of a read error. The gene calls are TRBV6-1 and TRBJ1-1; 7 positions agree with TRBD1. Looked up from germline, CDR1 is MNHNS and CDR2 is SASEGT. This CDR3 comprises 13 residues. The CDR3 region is CASSERAGGRCLF. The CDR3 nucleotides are TGTGCCAGCAGTGAACGGGCAGGGGGAAGATGCCTCTTT.

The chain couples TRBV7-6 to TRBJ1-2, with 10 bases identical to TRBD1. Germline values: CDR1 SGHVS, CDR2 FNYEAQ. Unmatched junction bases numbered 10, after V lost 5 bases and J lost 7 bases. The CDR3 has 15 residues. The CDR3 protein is CASSAPGTGEGGYTF. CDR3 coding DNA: TGTGCCAGCAGCGCGCCCGGGACAGGGGAAGGTGGCTACACCTTC.

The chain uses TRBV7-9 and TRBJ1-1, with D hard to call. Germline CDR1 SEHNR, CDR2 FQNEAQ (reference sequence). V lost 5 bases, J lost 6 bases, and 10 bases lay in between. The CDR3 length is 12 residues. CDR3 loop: CASSPRSAEAFF. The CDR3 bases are TGTGCCAGCAGCCCCAGAAGTGCTGAAGCTTTCTTT.

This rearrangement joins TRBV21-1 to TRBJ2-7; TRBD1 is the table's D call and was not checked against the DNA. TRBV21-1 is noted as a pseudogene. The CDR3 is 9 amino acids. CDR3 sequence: CASPDKQYF. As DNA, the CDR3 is TGTGCCAGCCCAGACAAGCAGTACTTC.

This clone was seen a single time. The CDR3 bases are TGTGCCACGCAAGGGACAGGGGCGGCCAAAAACATTCAGTACTTC. It codes for CATQGTGAAKNIQYF. This chain links TRBV28 with TRBJ2-4; 10 bases fit TRBD1. Germline V gene sequence: CDR1 MDHEN, CDR2 SYDVKM. This CDR3 spans 15 amino acids. Trimming cost V 10 bases and J 1 base; bases outside gene matches: 7.

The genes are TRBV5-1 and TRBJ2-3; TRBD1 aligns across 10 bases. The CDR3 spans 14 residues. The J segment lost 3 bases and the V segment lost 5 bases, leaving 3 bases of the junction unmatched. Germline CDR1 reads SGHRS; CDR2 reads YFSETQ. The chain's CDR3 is CASRGQGSTDTQYF. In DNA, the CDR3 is TGCGCCAGCAGGGGACAGGGGTCTACAGATACGCAGTATTTT.

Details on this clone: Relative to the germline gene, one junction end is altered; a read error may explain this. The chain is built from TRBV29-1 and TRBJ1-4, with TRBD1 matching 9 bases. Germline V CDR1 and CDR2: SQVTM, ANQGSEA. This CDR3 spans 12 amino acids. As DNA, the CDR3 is TGCAGCGTTGAAGAGACAGGGGGTCGCGTGGTTTTT. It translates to CSVEETGGRVVF. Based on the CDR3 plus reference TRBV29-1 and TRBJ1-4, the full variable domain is SAVISQKPSRDICQRGTSLTIQCQVDSQVTMMFWYRQQPGQSLTLIATANQGSEATYESGFVIDKFPISRPNLTFSTLTVSNMSPEDSSIYLCSVEETGGRVVFGSGTQLSVL.

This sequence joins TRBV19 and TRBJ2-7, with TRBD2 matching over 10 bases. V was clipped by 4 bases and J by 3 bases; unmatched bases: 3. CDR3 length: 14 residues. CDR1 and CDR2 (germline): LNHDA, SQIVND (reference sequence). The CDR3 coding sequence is TGTGCCAGTAGTACCGGGACTAGCGTCTACGAGCAGTACTTC. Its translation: CASSTGTSVYEQYF. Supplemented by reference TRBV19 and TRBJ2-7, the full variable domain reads DGGITQSPKYLFRKEGQNVTLSCEQNLNHDAMYWYRQDPGQGLRLIYYSQIVNDFQKGDIAEGYSVSREKKESFPLTVTSAQKNPTAFYLCASSTGTSVYEQYFGPGTRLTVT.